One sample yielded the 13 T cell receptor beta chains listed below, sequenced in a study of Graves' ophthalmopathy and Graves' hyperthyroidism. Amplification of the TCR beta CDR3 regions used RNA transcripts (as template). RT-PCR with HTBI primers came first, then second-round multiplex PCR. Each CDR3 protein is one row after TCRdb ran MiXCR on the multiplex PCR reads. Among under 250,000 distinct CDR3 sequences, about 22% were seen once, and the ten largest hold around 40%. Sequencing input: peripheral blood. These TCRs come from a woman between 45 and 65 years old with Graves' ophthalmopathy.

This clonotype was counted ten times or more. This rearrangement joins TRBV20-1 to TRBJ1-1, with D possibly being TRBD1 (6 bases). CDR3 size: 13 residues. The V end lost 0 bases, the J end lost 7 bases, and 12 bases lay between the germline ends. In germline, CDR1 is DFQATT, CDR2 SNEGSKA (reference sequence). The CDR3 nucleotides are TGCAGTGCTAGAGAGTGGGGGCTAGGTGAAGCTTTCTTT. Amino acids: CSAREWGLGEAFF.

This clonotype appeared many times. V gene TRBV5-1 combines with J gene TRBJ2-7; D is perhaps TRBD2 (5 bases). V shed 4 bases and J shed 4 bases, with 21 bases lying between them. CDR3 length equals 16 residues. Germline V gives CDR1 SGHRS, CDR2 YFSETQ. The CDR3 bases are TGCGCCAGCAGCATTGGCAGCCAGCGGCTACCTTACGAGCAGTACTTC. Protein: CASSIGSQRLPYEQYF.

In its sample, this clonotype was seen a few times. This clone may be a read error of a much larger clone one base away. The V and J genes are TRBV20-1 and TRBJ1-5; D uncertain. The CDR3 contains 15 residues. CDR1 and CDR2 (germline): DFQATT, SNEGSKA (reference sequence). CDR3 loop: CTARDLWESNQPQHF. CDR3 bases: TGCACTGCTAGAGATTTGTGGGAAAGCAATCAGCCCCAGCATTTT.

In its sample, this clonotype was seen many times. CDR3 residues: CASSEEGARETQYF. The CDR3 DNA is TGTGCCAGCAGTGAGGAGGGGGCGCGGGAGACCCAGTACTTC. V gene TRBV25-1 combines with J gene TRBJ2-5, with D possibly TRBD1 on 7 matching bases. Per the germline V gene, CDR1 is MGHDK and CDR2 is SYGVNS. The CDR3 totals 14 residues. Between the trimmed V and J ends, which lost 3 bases and 5 bases, there was a span of 13 bases.

This clonotype showed up many times. The rearrangement uses TRBV9 and TRBJ1-1; D not resolved. Germline-derived CDR1 and CDR2 are SGDLS and YYNGEE. The CDR3 loop spans 13 amino acids. With 4 bases removed from V and 7 bases from J, the gap between germline ends came to 14 bases. In DNA, the CDR3 is TGTGCCAGCAGCCTAGACCCAGGCGTTGAAGCTTTCTTT. Its translation is CASSLDPGVEAFF.

The V and J genes are TRBV4-3 and TRBJ2-2; unclear D gene. Trimming pared 0 bases from V and 9 bases from J, leaving 11 bases between. The CDR3 extends over 14 amino acids. Germline CDR1 reads LGHNA; CDR2 reads YSLEER. CDR3 loop: CASSQEFRSRELFF. In DNA, the CDR3 is TGCGCCAGCAGCCAAGAGTTCCGGAGCCGGGAGCTGTTTTTT.

This clonotype was observed at least ten times. The genes are TRBV6-1 and TRBJ2-7; 7 nucleotides line up with TRBD2. The CDR3 length is 13 residues. The germline V gene encodes CDR1 MNHNS and CDR2 SASEGT. V gave up 8 bases and J gave up 2 bases; unmatched junction bases: 6. This CDR3 reads CASVLREPYEQYF. The CDR3 DNA reads TGTGCCAGCGTCCTGCGGGAGCCCTACGAGCAGTACTTC.

Many counts were recorded for this clonotype. The chain is built from TRBV2 and TRBJ1-6; 7 bases fit TRBD1. V dropped 7 bases and J dropped 5; count of bases not matched to a gene: 8. Germline CDR1 SNHLY, CDR2 FYNNEI. The CDR3 covers 15 residues. For the CDR3, the DNA is TGTGCCAGCATTCCCGACAGGGCGAATAATTCACCCCTCCACTTT. Translation: CASIPDRANNSPLHF.

At least ten counts were recorded for this clonotype. One end of the junction fails to match germline, which may point to a read error. The chain links TRBV11-2 to TRBJ2-7; TRBD1 or TRBD2 may be the D gene (5 bases each). The CDR3 has 12 residues. CDR1 is SGHAT, CDR2 FQNNGV, per germline. The DNA for the CDR3 is TGTGCCAGCAGCTCGACAAACGCAGGGCGGGACTTC. This translates into CASSSTNAGRDF. Looking up the rest from reference TRBV11-2 and TRBJ2-7 gives the full variable domain: EAGVAQSPRYKIIEKRQSVAFWCNPISGHATLYWYQQILGQGPKLLIQFQNNGVVDDSQLPKDRFSAERLKGVDSTLKIQPAKLEDSAVYLCASSSTNAGRDFGPGTRLTVT.

About this clonotype: A junction boundary mismatches the germline segment, possibly from a read error. The rearrangement links TRBV7-7 to TRBJ2-5, with D tentatively TRBD1 (5 bases). The CDR3 runs 14 residues. Per germline, CDR1 SSHAT and CDR2 FNYEAQ (reference sequence). Here the CDR3 DNA reads TGTGCTAGCAGCTTAGCTGCAGGGCAAGAGACCCAGTACTTC. Its protein is CASSLAAGQETQYF.

This clonotype was detected ten times or more. V gene TRBV6-5 combines with J gene TRBJ2-7; D perhaps matches TRBD2 (5 bases). CDR1 is MNHEY, CDR2 SVGAGI, per germline. With 2 bases removed from V and 2 bases from J, the gap between germline ends came to 10 bases. The CDR3 extends over 14 amino acids. CDR3 residues: CASSYRGKPYEQYF. The CDR3 coding sequence is TGTGCCAGCAGTTACCGAGGGAAGCCCTACGAGCAGTACTTC.

There are many counts of this clonotype. The rearrangement uses TRBV28 and TRBJ2-7, with 12 bases identical to TRBD1. The CDR3 has 16 amino acids. The V gene end was trimmed by 4 bases and the J gene end by 7 bases; junction bases not matched to a gene: 11. The germline CDR1 and CDR2 sequences are MDHEN and SYDVKM. The CDR3 DNA is TGTGCCAGCAGTTCAACCGGGACAGGGGGCGTGGGAGAGCAGTACTTC. This encodes CASSSTGTGGVGEQYF.

This sequence joins TRBV20-1 and TRBJ2-5, with D tentatively TRBD1 (5 bases). There are 16 residues in the CDR3. Germline CDR1 is DFQATT and CDR2 is SNEGSKA (reference sequence). V was cut by 0 bases and J by 5 bases, with 19 bases left in between. CDR3 residues: CSARDSDARDLETQYF. The CDR3 DNA is TGCAGTGCTAGAGATTCGGACGCCAGGGATTTGGAGACCCAGTACTTC.